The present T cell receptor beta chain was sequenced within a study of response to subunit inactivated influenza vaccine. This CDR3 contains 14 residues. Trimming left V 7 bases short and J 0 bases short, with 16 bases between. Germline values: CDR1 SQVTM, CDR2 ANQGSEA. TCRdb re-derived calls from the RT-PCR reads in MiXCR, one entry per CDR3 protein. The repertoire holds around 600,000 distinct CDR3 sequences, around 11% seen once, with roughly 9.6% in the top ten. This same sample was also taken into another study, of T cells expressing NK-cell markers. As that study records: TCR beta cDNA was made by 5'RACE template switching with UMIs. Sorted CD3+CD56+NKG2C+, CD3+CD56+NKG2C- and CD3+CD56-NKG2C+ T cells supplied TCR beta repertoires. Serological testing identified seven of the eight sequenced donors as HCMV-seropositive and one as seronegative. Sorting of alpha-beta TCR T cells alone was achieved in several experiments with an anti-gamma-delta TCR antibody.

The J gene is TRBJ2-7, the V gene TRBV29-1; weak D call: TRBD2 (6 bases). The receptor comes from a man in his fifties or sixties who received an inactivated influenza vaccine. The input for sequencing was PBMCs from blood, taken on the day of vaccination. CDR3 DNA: TGCAGCGCTACGACAGAGACTAGCTCCTACGAGCAGTACTTC. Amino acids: CSATTETSSYEQYF.